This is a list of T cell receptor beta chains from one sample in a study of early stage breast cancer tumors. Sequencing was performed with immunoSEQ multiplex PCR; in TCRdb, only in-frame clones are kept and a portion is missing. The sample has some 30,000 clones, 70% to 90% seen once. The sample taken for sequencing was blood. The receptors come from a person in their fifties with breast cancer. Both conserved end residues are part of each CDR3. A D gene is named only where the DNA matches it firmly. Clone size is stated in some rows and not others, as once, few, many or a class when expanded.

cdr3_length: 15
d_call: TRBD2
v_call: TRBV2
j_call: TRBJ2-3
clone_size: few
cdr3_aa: CASKAGLAGIDTQYF
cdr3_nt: TGTGCCAGCAAGGCAGGACTAGCGGGGATAGATACGCAGTATTTT

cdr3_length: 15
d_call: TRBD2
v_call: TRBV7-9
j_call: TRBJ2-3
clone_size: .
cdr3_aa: CASSLDSAGADTQYF
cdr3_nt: TGTGCCAGCAGCTTAGATTCGGCGGGAGCAGATACGCAGTATTTT

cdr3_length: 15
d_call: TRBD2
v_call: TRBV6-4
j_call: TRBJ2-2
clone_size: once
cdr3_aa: CASSDRTSHTGELFF
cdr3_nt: TGTGCCAGCAGTGACCGGACTAGTCACACCGGGGAGCTGTTTTTT

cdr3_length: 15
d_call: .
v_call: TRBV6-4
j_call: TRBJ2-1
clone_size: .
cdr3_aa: CASSDRENSYNEQFF
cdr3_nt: TGTGCCAGCAGTGACAGGGAGAACTCCTACAATGAGCAGTTCTTC

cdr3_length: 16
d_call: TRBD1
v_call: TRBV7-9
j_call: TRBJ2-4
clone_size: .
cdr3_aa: CASSPRQGLAKNIQYF
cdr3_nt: TGTGCCAGCAGCCCTAGACAGGGGCTAGCCAAAAACATTCAGTACTTC

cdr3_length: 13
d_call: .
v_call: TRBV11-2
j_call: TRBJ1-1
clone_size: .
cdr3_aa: CASSQTQNTEAFF
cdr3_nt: TGTGCCAGCAGCCAAACACAGAACACTGAAGCTTTCTTT

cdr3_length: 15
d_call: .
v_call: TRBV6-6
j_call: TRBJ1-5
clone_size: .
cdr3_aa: CASRAHGTLDQPQHF
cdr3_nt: TGTGCCAGCAGGGCTCATGGGACCCTCGATCAGCCCCAGCATTTT

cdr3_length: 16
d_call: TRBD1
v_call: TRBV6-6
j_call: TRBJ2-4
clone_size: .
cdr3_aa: CASSYSRDRGGGIQYF
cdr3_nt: TGTGCCAGCAGTTACTCTCGCGACAGGGGTGGGGGCATTCAGTACTTC

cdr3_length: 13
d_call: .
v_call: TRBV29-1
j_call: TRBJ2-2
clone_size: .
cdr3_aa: CSVLKMPTGELFF
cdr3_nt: TGCAGCGTCTTAAAAATGCCAACCGGGGAGCTGTTTTTT

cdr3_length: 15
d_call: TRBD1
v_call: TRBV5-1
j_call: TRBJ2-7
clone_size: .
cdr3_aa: CASSSTGTGLGEQYF
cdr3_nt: TGCGCCAGCAGCAGCACCGGGACAGGGCTAGGGGAGCAGTACTTC

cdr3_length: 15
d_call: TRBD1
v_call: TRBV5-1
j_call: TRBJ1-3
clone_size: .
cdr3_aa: CASSLTDRGINTIYF
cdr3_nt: TGCGCCAGCAGCTTAACCGACAGGGGGATAAACACCATATATTTT

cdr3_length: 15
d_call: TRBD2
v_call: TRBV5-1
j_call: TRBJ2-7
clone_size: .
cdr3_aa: CASSLGGSGSNEQYF
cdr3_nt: TGCGCCAGCAGCTTGGGAGGTAGCGGGAGCAACGAGCAGTACTTC

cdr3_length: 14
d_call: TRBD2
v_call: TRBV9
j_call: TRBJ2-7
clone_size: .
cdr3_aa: CASSVTSGVYEQYF
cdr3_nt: TGTGCCAGCAGCGTGACTAGCGGGGTTTACGAGCAGTACTTC

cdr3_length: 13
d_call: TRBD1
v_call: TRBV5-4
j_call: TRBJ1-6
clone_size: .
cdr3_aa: CASSGTGGSPLHF
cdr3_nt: TGTGCCAGCAGCGGGACAGGGGGATCACCCCTCCACTTT

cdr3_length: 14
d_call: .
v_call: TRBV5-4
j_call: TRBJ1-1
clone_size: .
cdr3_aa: CASSLGGRGTEAFF
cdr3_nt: TGTGCCAGCAGCTTGGGAGGGAGGGGCACTGAAGCTTTCTTT

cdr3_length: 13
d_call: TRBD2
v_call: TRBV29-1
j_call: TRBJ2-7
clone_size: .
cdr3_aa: CSVSLAGSYEQYF
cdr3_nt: TGCAGCGTGTCACTAGCGGGGTCCTACGAGCAGTACTTC

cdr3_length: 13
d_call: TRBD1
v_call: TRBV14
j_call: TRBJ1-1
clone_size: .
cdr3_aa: CASSQADGQGLFF
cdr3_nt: TGTGCCAGCAGCCAGGCTGACGGACAGGGCCTTTTCTTT

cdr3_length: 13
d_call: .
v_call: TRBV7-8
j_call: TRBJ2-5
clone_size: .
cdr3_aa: CASSPAGGETQYF
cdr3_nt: TGTGCCAGCAGCCCCGCTGGGGGAGAGACCCAGTACTTC

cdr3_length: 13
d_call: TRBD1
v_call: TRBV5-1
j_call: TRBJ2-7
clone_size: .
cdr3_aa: CASSPGTVYEQYF
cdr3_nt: TGCGCCAGCAGCCCAGGGACAGTCTACGAGCAGTACTTC

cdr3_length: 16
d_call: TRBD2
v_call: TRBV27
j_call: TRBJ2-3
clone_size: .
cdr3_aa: CASSLGLAGVSDTQYF
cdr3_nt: TGTGCCAGCAGTCTGGGACTAGCGGGAGTGTCAGATACGCAGTATTTT

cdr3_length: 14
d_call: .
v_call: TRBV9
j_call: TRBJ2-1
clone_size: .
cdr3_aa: CASSARQVDNEQFF
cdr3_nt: TGTGCCAGCAGCGCGAGACAGGTTGACAATGAGCAGTTCTTC

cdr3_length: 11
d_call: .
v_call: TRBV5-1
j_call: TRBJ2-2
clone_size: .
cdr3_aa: CASRGDGELFF
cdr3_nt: TGCGCCAGCAGAGGCGACGGGGAGCTGTTTTTT